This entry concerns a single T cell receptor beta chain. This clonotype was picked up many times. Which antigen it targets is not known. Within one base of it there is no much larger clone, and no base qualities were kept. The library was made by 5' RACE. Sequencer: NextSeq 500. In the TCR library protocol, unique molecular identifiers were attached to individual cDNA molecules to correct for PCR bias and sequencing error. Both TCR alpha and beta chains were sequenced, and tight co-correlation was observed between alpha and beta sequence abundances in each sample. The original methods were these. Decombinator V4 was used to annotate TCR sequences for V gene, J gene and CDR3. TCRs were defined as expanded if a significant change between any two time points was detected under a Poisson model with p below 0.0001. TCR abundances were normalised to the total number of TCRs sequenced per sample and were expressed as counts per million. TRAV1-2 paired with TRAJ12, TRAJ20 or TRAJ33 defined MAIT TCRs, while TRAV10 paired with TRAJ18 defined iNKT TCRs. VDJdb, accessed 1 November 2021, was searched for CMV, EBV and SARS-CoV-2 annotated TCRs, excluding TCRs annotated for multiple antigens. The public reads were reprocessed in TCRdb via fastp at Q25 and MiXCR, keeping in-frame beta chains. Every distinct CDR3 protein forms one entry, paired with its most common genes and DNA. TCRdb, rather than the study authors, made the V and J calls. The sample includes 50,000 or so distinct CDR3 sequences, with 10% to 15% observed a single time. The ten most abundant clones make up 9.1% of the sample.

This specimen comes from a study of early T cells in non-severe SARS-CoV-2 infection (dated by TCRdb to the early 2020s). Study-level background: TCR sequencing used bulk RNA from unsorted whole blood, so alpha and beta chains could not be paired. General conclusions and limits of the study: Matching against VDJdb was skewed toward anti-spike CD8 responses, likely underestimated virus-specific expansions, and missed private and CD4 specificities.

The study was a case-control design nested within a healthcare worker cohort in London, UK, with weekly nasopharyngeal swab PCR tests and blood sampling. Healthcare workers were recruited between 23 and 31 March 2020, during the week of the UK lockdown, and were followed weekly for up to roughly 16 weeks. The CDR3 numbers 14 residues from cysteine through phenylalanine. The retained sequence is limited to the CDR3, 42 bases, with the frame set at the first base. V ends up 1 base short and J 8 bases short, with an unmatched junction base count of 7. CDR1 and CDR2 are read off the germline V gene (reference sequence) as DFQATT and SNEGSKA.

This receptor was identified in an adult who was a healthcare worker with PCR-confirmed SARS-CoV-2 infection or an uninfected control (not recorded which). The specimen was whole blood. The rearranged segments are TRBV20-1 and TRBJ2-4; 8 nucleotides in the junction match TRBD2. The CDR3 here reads CSARAGTRSDIQYF. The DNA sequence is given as TGCAGTGCTAGAGCCGGGACTAGGAGCGACATTCAGTACTTC.